Listed here is a single T cell receptor (beta chain). What it binds is unknown. What was amplified from RNA transcripts were TCR beta CDR3 regions. A first-round RT-PCR of the TCR CDR3 used the HTBI primer set. TCRdb used MiXCR to reprocess the multiplex PCR reads, holding one entry per CDR3 protein. There are about 600,000 distinct CDR3 sequences in the sample; more than 15% occur only once, and approximately 3.5% lies in the top ten. Trimming left V 7 bases short and J 7 bases short, with 16 bases between. The CDR3 loop spans 14 amino acids. Per germline, CDR1 MDHEN and CDR2 SYDVKM. This entry comes from a study of T cells in Graves' hyperthyroidism and ophthalmopathy. Study-wide findings and caveats: The model forecast ophthalmopathy, anticipating it by a median around 6.5 months before onset.

Material for sequencing was blood. This receptor was identified in a woman aged 40 to 50 with Graves' ophthalmopathy. The chain has TRBV28 and TRBJ1-4, with D possibly TRBD1 on 6 matching bases. The CDR3 protein is CASTSGARGEKLFF. The CDR3 DNA follows: TGTGCCAGCACGTCGGGGGCGCGGGGTGAAAAACTGTTTTTT.